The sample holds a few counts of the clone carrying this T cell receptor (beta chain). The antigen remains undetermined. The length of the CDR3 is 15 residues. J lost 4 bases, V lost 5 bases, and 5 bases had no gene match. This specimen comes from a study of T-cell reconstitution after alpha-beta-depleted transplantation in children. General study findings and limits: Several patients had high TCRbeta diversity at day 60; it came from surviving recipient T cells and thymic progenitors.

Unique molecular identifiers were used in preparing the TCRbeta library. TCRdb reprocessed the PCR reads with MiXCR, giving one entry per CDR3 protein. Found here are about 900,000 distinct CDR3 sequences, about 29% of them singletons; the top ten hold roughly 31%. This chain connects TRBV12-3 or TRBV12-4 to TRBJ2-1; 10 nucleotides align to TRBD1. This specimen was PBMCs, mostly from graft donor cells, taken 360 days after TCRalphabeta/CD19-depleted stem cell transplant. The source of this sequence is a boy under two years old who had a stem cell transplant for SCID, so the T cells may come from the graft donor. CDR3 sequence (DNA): TGTGCCAGCAGTCACCGGGACAGGGGATACAATGAGCAGTTCTTC. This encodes CASSHRDRGYNEQFF.